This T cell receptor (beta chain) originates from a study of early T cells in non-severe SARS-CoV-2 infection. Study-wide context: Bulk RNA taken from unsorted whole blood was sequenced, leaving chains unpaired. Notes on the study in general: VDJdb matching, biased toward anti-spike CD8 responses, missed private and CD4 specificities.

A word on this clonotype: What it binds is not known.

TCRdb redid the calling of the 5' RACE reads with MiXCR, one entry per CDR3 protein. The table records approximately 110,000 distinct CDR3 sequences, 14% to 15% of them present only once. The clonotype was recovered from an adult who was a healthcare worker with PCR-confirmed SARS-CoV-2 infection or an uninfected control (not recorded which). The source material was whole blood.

The CDR3 DNA follows: TGTGCCAGCGCCGAGCGGGGAGAACCTGAAGCTTTCTTT. Encoded protein: CASAERGEPEAFF. The chain carries TRBV7-9 and TRBJ1-1; D unresolved. V lost 8 bases and J lost 6, with 16 bases in between. This CDR3 spans 13 amino acids. CDR1 SEHNR and CDR2 FQNEAQ come from the germline V gene (reference sequence). The full variable domain, with the rest looked up from reference TRBV7-9 and TRBJ1-1, is DTGVSQNPRHKITKRGQNVTFRCDPISEHNRLYWYRQTLGQGPEFLTYFQNEAQLEKSRLLSDRFSAERPKGSFSTLEIQRTEQGDSAMYLCASAERGEPEAFFGQGTRLTVV.